The 17 T cell receptor beta chains listed next were all sequenced from one sample in a study of blood T cell repertoires in COVID-19. The table came from immunoSEQ multiplex PCR; TCRdb's copy has only in-frame clones and leaves some out. The sample yields about 250,000 clones, about nine tenths seen once. Sequencing input: PBMCs or T cells enriched from blood (not recorded which). These receptor sequences come from a woman in her 30s with acute COVID-19.

J is TRBJ1-2 and V is TRBV5-4; the match to TRBD1 covers 8 bases. This CDR3 spans 15 amino acids. Germline loops: CDR1 SGHNT, CDR2 YYREEE (reference sequence). Germline trimming cut 3 bases from V and 7 bases from J; bases unmatched to any gene: 11. The CDR3 protein is CASSWGADRDRGYTF. In DNA, the CDR3 is TGTGCCAGCAGCTGGGGGGCGGACAGGGATCGTGGCTACACCTTC.

This rearrangement joins TRBV10-3 to TRBJ1-2, with 9 bases aligning to TRBD1. Germline V gene lookup returns CDR1 ENHRY and CDR2 SYGVKD. CDR3 size: 15 residues. Trimming at V came to 6 bases and at J to 3 bases, leaving 8 bases not matched to a gene. The CDR3 nucleotides read TGTGCCATCAGATCCCCCACAGGGGGCGACTATGGCTACACCTTC. Protein product: CAIRSPTGGDYGYTF.

The rearrangement joins TRBV5-1 to TRBJ1-1; D is uncertain. CDR1 SGHRS and CDR2 YFSETQ come from the germline V gene. The CDR3 totals 15 residues. V lost 0 bases, J lost 7 bases, and 16 bases lay in between. The CDR3 DNA reads TGCGCCAGCAGCTTGGACATAACCCCTGGCAGTGAAGCTTTCTTT. The encoded protein is CASSLDITPGSEAFF.

The rearrangement uses TRBV5-1 and TRBJ1-4, with D hard to call. The germline V gene encodes CDR1 SGHRS and CDR2 YFSETQ. This CDR3 is built from 15 residues. Trimming cost V 4 bases and J 2 bases, with 12 bases left between them. CDR3 residues: CASSPLVATNEKLFF. CDR3 nucleotide sequence: TGCGCCAGCAGCCCCTTAGTTGCGACTAATGAAAAACTGTTTTTT. The full variable domain, with the rest looked up from reference TRBV5-1 and TRBJ1-4, is KAGVTQTPRYLIKTRGQQVTLSCSPISGHRSVSWYQQTPGQGLQFLFEYFSETQRNKGNFPGRFSGRQFSNSRSEMNVSTLELGDSALYLCASSPLVATNEKLFFGSGTQLSVL.

The CDR3 nucleotides read TGCGCCAGCAAGGACATCGAGTACACCGGGGAGCTGTTTTTT. Its translation is CASKDIEYTGELFF. The V and J genes are TRBV10-2 and TRBJ2-2; a possible D gene is TRBD1 (5 bases). The V gene lost 7 bases and the J gene lost 3 bases, with 12 bases spanning the gap. This CDR3 has 14 residues. Germline V gene data show CDR1 as WSHSY and CDR2 as SAAADI.

V and J are TRBV12-3 or TRBV12-4 and TRBJ2-5; TRBD2 matches at 8 bases. V was pared by 8 bases and J by 3 bases, with 5 bases of the junction left unmatched. This CDR3 has 13 amino acids. The CDR3 region has the DNA TGTGCCAGCGAAAGCGGGGGAAAAGAGACCCAGTACTTC. Protein product: CASESGGKETQYF.

This clone was counted once. This sequence joins TRBV7-9 and TRBJ1-2, with 8 bases lining up with TRBD1. The germline gives CDR1 SEHNR, CDR2 FQNEAQ (reference sequence). Trimming took 1 base from V and 3 from J; bases not matched to a gene: 7. This CDR3 comprises 16 residues. Written as DNA, the CDR3 is TGTGCCAGCAGCTTAGGGGGACAGGTACCGCACTATGGCTACACCTTC. Its translation is CASSLGGQVPHYGYTF.

The rearrangement links TRBV6-5 to TRBJ2-5; 9 nucleotides align to TRBD1. The junction had 5 bases not matched to a gene; V was cut back by 7 bases and J by 5 bases. The germline gives CDR1 MNHEY, CDR2 SVGAGI. The CDR3 contains 13 residues. Here the CDR3 reads CASKGTGLETQYF. Written as DNA, the CDR3 is TGTGCCAGCAAAGGGACAGGGCTCGAGACCCAGTACTTC.

The rearrangement uses TRBV7-8 and TRBJ1-2; 8 bases are shared with TRBD1. CDR3 length: 16 amino acids. Looked up from germline, CDR1 is SGHVS and CDR2 is FQNEAQ. V was pared by 5 bases and J by 5 bases, with 13 bases of the junction left unmatched. The CDR3, as DNA: TGTGCCAGCAGCCTGACCTCCAACAGGGGGAAGTATGGCTACACCTTC. Protein product: CASSLTSNRGKYGYTF. Based on the CDR3 plus reference TRBV7-8 and TRBJ1-2, the full variable domain is GAGVSQSPRYKVAKRGQDVALRCDPISGHVSLFWYQQALGQGPEFLTYFQNEAQLDKSGLPSDRFFAERPEGSVSTLKIQRTQQEDSAVYLCASSLTSNRGKYGYTFGSGTRLTVV.

This chain links TRBV3-1 (or the pseudogene TRBV3-2) with TRBJ1-1; tentatively, D is TRBD1 (6 bases). Trimming left V 1 base short and J 4 bases short, with 19 bases between. Germline V gives CDR1 LGHDT, CDR2 YNNKEL (reference sequence). This CDR3 contains 17 residues. In nucleotides, the CDR3 is TGTGCCAGCAGCCAAGCTAGTGGACAGCGGCCCGGCACTGAAGCTTTCTTT. Its protein is CASSQASGQRPGTEAFF.

The chain couples TRBV20-1 to TRBJ1-2, with 7 positions matching TRBD1. The CDR3 contains 12 residues. CDR1 DFQATT and CDR2 SNEGSKA come from the germline V gene (reference sequence). Trimming removed 5 bases from V and 3 bases from J; junction bases left unmatched: 3. CDR3 DNA: TGCAGTGCTGGTGACAGGGACTATGGCTACACCTTC. This codes for CSAGDRDYGYTF.

The genes are TRBV18 and TRBJ2-1; 8 bases are shared with TRBD2. Germline assignment: CDR1 KGHSH and CDR2 LQKENI. V shed 4 bases, J shed 4 bases, and the junction held 9 bases outside the gene matches. CDR3 size: 16 residues. DNA for the CDR3: TGTGCCAGCTCACTCCGGGTAGCGGGGTTATACAATGAGCAGTTCTTC. This encodes CASSLRVAGLYNEQFF.

The rearrangement links TRBV6-5 to TRBJ2-5; tentatively, D is TRBD1 (5 bases). CDR1 and CDR2 from the germline V gene are MNHEY and SVGAGI. The CDR3 is 15 amino acids. V was cut by 6 bases and J by 2 bases, with 16 bases left in between. Here the CDR3 reads CASSGIDRAQETQYF. In DNA, the CDR3 is TGTGCCAGCAGCGGTATCGACAGAGCTCAAGAGACCCAGTACTTC.

The chain is built from TRBV13 and TRBJ2-3; TRBD1 matches 7 bases. Germline loops: CDR1 PRHDT, CDR2 FYEKMQ (reference sequence). V lost 3 bases and J lost 6; bases outside the gene matches: 9. This CDR3 is 15 amino acids long. CDR3 nucleotide sequence: TGTGCCAGCAGCTTTCCGGGACAGCATTTTGATACGCAGTATTTT. Its protein is CASSFPGQHFDTQYF.

The V and J genes are TRBV7-6 and TRBJ2-7, with 7 nucleotides matching TRBD2. The V gene end was trimmed by 10 bases and the J gene end by 1 base; junction bases not matched to a gene: 10. This CDR3 is built from 14 residues. Germline loops: CDR1 SGHVS, CDR2 FNYEAQ. The DNA of the CDR3 is TGTGCCACCTCAAAGGCGGGGGTTTCCTACGAGCAGTACTTC. Protein sequence: CATSKAGVSYEQYF. Drawing the rest from reference TRBV7-6 and TRBJ2-7, the complete variable domain is GAGVSQSPRYKVTKRGQDVALRCDPISGHVSLYWYRQALGQGPEFLTYFNYEAQQDKSGLPNDRFSAERPEGSISTLTIQRTEQRDSAMYRCATSKAGVSYEQYFGPGTRLTVT.

This clone showed up just once. CDR3 residues: CASSRQGSNQPQHF. DNA of the CDR3: TGTGCCAGTAGTCGACAGGGGAGCAATCAGCCCCAGCATTTT. The chain joins TRBV19 to TRBJ1-5; 8 nucleotides agree with TRBD1. The length of the CDR3 is 14 residues. From germline, CDR1 is LNHDA and CDR2 SQIVND (reference sequence). Trimming removed 5 bases from V and 1 base from J; junction bases left unmatched: 1.

The chain is built from TRBV5-4 and TRBJ2-1; 10 positions agree with TRBD2. This CDR3 is 14 amino acids long. The germline V gene encodes CDR1 SGHNT and CDR2 YYREEE (reference sequence). V shed 3 bases, J shed 5 bases, and the junction held 2 bases outside the gene matches. CDR3 region: CASSWTSGDNEQFF. The CDR3 DNA follows: TGTGCCAGCAGCTGGACTAGCGGCGACAATGAGCAGTTCTTC. Looking up the rest from reference TRBV5-4 and TRBJ2-1 gives the full variable domain: ETGVTQSPTHLIKTRGQQVTLRCSSQSGHNTVSWYQQALGQGPQFIFQYYREEENGRGNFPPRFSGLQFPNYSSELNVNALELDDSALYLCASSWTSGDNEQFFGPGTRLTVL.